This TCR beta chain was captured by sequencing in a study of CD8+ T cells in alopecia areata. For the study at large: The share of scalp area affected provided the severity score for treated patients. Study-level points and caveats: TCRs were shared less clearly across patients than in mice, possibly for HLA-related reasons. Scalp clonality dropped significantly under tofacitinib, as did expanded CD8+ top-100 clones.

Between the trimmed V and J ends, which lost 0 bases and 5 bases, there was a span of 8 bases. The CDR3 consists of 13 residues. Looked up from germline, CDR1 is SGDLS and CDR2 is YYNGEE. This clone was recorded once. Its cognate antigen is unknown. The same CDR3 can be traced to other DNA sequences in this sample. RNA was isolated and reverse transcribed to cDNA, the sequencing template. Assay: immunoSEQ multiplex PCR; the TCRdb copy retains only in-frame clones and omits some. This table has about 250,000 clones, over 45% appearing once. Treatment here: oral pan-JAK inhibitor, 5-10 mg twice daily. Both CD4+ and CD8+ T cells were separated by sorting PBMCs.

The sequence was obtained from a human donor with alopecia areata. The V and J genes are TRBV9 and TRBJ1-1; no firm D call. This specimen was CD4+ T cells sorted from blood, taken between weeks 51 and 54, from a patient treated with tofacitinib. CDR3 sequence (DNA): TGTGCCAGCAGCGTAGAGGCTGGGACTGAAGCTTTCTTT. Protein: CASSVEAGTEAFF.